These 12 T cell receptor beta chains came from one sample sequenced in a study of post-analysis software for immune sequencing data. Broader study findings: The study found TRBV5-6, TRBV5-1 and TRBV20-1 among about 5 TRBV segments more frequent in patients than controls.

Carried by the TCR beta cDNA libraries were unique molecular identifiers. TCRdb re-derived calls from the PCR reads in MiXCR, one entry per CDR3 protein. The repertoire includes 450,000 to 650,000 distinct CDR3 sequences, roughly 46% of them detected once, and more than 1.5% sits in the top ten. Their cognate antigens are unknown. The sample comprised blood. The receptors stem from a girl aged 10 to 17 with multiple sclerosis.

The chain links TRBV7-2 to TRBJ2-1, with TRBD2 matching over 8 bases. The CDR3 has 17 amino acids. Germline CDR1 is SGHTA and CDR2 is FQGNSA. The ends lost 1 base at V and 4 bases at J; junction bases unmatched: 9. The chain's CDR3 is CASSLERRGAGYNEQFF. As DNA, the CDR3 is TGTGCCAGCAGCTTAGAAAGGCGGGGGGCGGGGTACAATGAGCAGTTCTTC.

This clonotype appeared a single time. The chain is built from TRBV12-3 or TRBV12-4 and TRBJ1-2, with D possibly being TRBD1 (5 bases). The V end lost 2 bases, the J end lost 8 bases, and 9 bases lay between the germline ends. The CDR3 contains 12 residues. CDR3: CASSLRYRGYTF. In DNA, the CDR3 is TGTGCCAGCAGTTTACGATACAGGGGCTACACCTTC.

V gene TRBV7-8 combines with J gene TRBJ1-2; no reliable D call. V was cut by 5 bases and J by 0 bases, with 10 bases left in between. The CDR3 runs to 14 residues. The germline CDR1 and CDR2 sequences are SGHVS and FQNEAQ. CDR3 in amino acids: CASSAATSNYGYTF. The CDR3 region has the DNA TGTGCCAGCAGCGCTGCCACATCTAACTATGGCTACACCTTC.

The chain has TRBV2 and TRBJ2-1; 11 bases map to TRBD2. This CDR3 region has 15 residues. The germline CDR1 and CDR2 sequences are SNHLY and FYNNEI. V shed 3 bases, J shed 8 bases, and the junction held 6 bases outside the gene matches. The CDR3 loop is CASSDLAGGPDEQFF. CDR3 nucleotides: TGTGCCAGCAGTGACCTAGCGGGGGGACCAGATGAGCAGTTCTTC.

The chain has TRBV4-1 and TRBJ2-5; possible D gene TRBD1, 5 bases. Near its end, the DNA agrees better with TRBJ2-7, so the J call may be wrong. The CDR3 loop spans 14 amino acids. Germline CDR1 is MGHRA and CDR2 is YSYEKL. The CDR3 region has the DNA TGCGCCAGCAGCCAAGTAAAAGGGGACTACGAGCAGTACTTC. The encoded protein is CASSQVKGDYEQYF.

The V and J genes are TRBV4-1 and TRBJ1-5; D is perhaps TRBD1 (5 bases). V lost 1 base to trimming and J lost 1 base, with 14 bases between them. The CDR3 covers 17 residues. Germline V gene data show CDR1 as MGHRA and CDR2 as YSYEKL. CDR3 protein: CASSQGSRGLSNQPQHF. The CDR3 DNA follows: TGCGCCAGCAGCCAAGGGAGCCGGGGCCTAAGCAATCAGCCCCAGCATTTT.

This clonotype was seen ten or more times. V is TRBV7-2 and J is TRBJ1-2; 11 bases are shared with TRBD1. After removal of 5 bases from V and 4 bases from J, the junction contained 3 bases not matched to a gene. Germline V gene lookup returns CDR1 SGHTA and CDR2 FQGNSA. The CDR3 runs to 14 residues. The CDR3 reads CASSPDRGPYGYTF. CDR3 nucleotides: TGTGCCAGCAGCCCGGACAGGGGGCCCTATGGCTACACCTTC.

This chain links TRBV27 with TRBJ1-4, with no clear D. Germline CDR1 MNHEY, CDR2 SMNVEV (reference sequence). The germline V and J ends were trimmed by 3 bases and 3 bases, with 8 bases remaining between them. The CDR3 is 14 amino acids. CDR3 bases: TGTGCCAGCAGTTTGACTAGACCTAATGAAAAACTGTTTTTT. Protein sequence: CASSLTRPNEKLFF.

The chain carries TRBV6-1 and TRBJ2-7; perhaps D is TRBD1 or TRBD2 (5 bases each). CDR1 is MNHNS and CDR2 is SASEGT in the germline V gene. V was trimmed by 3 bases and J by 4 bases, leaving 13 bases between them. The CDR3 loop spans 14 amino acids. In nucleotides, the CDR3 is TGTGCCAGCAGTGACCTCGGGACCGCATACGAGCAGTACGTC. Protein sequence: CASSDLGTAYEQYV.

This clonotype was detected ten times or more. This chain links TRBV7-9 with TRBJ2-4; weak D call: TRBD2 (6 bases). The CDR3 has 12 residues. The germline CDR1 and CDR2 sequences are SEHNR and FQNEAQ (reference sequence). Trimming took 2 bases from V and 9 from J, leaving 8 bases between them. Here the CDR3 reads CASSLPGVIQYF. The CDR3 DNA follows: TGTGCCAGCAGCTTACCGGGGGTCATTCAGTACTTC. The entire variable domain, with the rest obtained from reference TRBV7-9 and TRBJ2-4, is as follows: DTGVSQNPRHKITKRGQNVTFRCDPISEHNRLYWYRQTLGQGPEFLTYFQNEAQLEKSRLLSDRFSAERPKGSFSTLEIQRTEQGDSAMYLCASSLPGVIQYFGAGTRLSVL.

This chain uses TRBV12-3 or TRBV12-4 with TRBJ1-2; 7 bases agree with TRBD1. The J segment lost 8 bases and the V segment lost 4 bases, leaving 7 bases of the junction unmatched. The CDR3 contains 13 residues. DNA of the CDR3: TGTGCCAGCAGTTCAGACAGGGTTGGAGGCTACACCTTC. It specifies CASSSDRVGGYTF.

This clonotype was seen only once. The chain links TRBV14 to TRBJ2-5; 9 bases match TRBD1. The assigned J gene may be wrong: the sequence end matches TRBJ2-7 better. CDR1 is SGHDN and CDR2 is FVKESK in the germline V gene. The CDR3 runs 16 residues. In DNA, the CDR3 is TGTGCCAGCAGCCAAGATGGCTACAGGGGGCGCGGCGAGCAGTACTTC. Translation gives CASSQDGYRGRGEQYF.